The rows below give T cell receptor beta chains drawn from one sample of a study of beta chain features in type 1 diabetes. Assay used: immunoSEQ multiplex PCR; TCRdb lists only in-frame clones, some missing. This table has hundreds of thousands of clones, around 10% appearing once. The sample was naive CD4+ T cells from blood. These receptors originate from a woman between 25 and 40 years old in good health. Both conserved end residues are part of each CDR3. Each record gives: V gene, J gene, D gene, clone size, CDR3 protein. A D gene is named only where the DNA matches it firmly. Rows may omit the clone size; those that give it use once, few, many or a size class.

v_call: TRBV21-1
j_call: TRBJ2-7
d_call: .
clone_size: few
cdr3_aa: CASSPGGHEQYF

v_call: TRBV5-4
j_call: TRBJ2-2
d_call: TRBD1
clone_size: few
cdr3_aa: CASSFLTGGNTGELFF

v_call: TRBV28
j_call: TRBJ1-1
d_call: TRBD1
clone_size: .
cdr3_aa: CASSRGTGNTEAFF

v_call: TRBV25-1
j_call: TRBJ2-7
d_call: .
clone_size: .
cdr3_aa: CASRGGATYEQYF

v_call: TRBV7-9
j_call: TRBJ1-2
d_call: TRBD1
clone_size: .
cdr3_aa: CASSLVLGTGDYGYTF

v_call: TRBV2
j_call: TRBJ2-1
d_call: TRBD2
clone_size: .
cdr3_aa: CASSVGLGNEQFF

v_call: TRBV7-2
j_call: TRBJ2-7
d_call: TRBD2
clone_size: few
cdr3_aa: CASSFRLAGGVDEQYF

v_call: TRBV5-4
j_call: TRBJ2-5
d_call: TRBD2
clone_size: few
cdr3_aa: CASSIPTSAQETQYF

v_call: TRBV14
j_call: TRBJ2-1
d_call: TRBD2
clone_size: few
cdr3_aa: CASSQDAGARSYNEQFF

v_call: TRBV7-9
j_call: TRBJ2-1
d_call: TRBD2
clone_size: .
cdr3_aa: CASRPTSGFYNEQFF

v_call: TRBV11-3
j_call: TRBJ2-1
d_call: TRBD2
clone_size: few
cdr3_aa: CASSPRLAGGIREQFF

v_call: TRBV18
j_call: TRBJ2-1
d_call: TRBD2
clone_size: few
cdr3_aa: CASSPGAGGKNNEQFF

v_call: TRBV30
j_call: TRBJ1-5
d_call: .
clone_size: .
cdr3_aa: CAWSVGGGNRNQPQHF

v_call: TRBV7-3
j_call: TRBJ1-2
d_call: TRBD1
clone_size: .
cdr3_aa: CASSLSGTGNGYTF

v_call: TRBV28
j_call: TRBJ2-1
d_call: TRBD2
clone_size: .
cdr3_aa: CASSFVRGREGYEQFF

v_call: TRBV7-9
j_call: TRBJ1-5
d_call: .
clone_size: few
cdr3_aa: CAIGGGDQPQHF

v_call: TRBV10-3
j_call: TRBJ2-7
d_call: TRBD1
clone_size: .
cdr3_aa: CAISESMTGSWEQYF

v_call: TRBV15
j_call: TRBJ2-7
d_call: TRBD2
clone_size: few
cdr3_aa: CATSRELAVTTQQYF

v_call: TRBV6-6
j_call: TRBJ2-5
d_call: TRBD2
clone_size: .
cdr3_aa: CASSHGGLAFQETQYF

v_call: TRBV21-1
j_call: TRBJ2-1
d_call: .
clone_size: few
cdr3_aa: CASSKTAGGTSGLYNEQFF

v_call: TRBV29-1
j_call: TRBJ1-2
d_call: .
clone_size: .
cdr3_aa: CSVESSGVSYTF

v_call: TRBV28
j_call: TRBJ2-5
d_call: TRBD2
clone_size: .
cdr3_aa: CASSQLTSGFSSRETQYF

v_call: TRBV5-6
j_call: TRBJ2-5
d_call: .
clone_size: .
cdr3_aa: CASSGRVLETQYF

v_call: TRBV19
j_call: TRBJ1-5
d_call: TRBD1
clone_size: few
cdr3_aa: CASSPRTGRVYSNQPQHF

v_call: TRBV6-5
j_call: TRBJ2-3
d_call: TRBD1
clone_size: .
cdr3_aa: CASSRQGDTQYF

v_call: TRBV18
j_call: TRBJ1-1
d_call: TRBD1
clone_size: few
cdr3_aa: CASSTGTGLNTEAFF